The 19 T cell receptor beta chains given below trace back to one sample, sequenced in a study of beta chain features in type 1 diabetes. Findings and caveats of the study: TCRB CDR3s were moderately but significantly shorter in Type 1 diabetes patients in all four CD4+ subsets.

Antigen specificity for these receptors is unknown. The sequenced template was cDNA made from the entire isolated RNA. Assay: immunoSEQ multiplex PCR; the TCRdb copy retains only in-frame clones and omits some. The data show some 200,000 clones, with approximately 16% seen just once and about 0.078% held by the top ten. The sequencing input was naive CD4+ T cells from blood. The receptors originated from a man aged 25 to 40 with type 1 diabetes.

This clone turned up a few times. The rearrangement uses TRBV13 and TRBJ2-3, with 7 nucleotides matching TRBD2. The ends lost 5 bases at V and 4 bases at J; junction bases unmatched: 6. This CDR3 contains 14 residues. Germline assignment: CDR1 PRHDT and CDR2 FYEKMQ (reference sequence). CDR3 DNA sequence: TGTGCCAGCAGCGCCGGTACTAGCGCAGATACGCAGTATTTT. This codes for CASSAGTSADTQYF.

In this sample, this clone turned up a few times. This chain links TRBV25-1 with TRBJ2-5; D may be TRBD1 (6 bases). Trimming stripped 0 bases from V and 4 bases from J, with 9 bases between. Per germline, CDR1 MGHDK and CDR2 SYGVNS. This CDR3 has 14 amino acids. The CDR3 reads CASSEYGTRETQYF. CDR3 sequence (DNA): TGTGCCAGCAGTGAATATGGGACACGAGAGACCCAGTACTTC.

In this sample, this clone turned up a few times. The chain carries TRBV4-3 and TRBJ2-7, with 8 bases that match TRBD1. There are 15 residues in the CDR3. The junction had 3 bases not matched to a gene; V was cut back by 1 base and J by 1 base. CDR1 and CDR2 (germline): LGHNA, YSLEER. The CDR3 DNA reads as TGCGCCAGCAGCCAAGGACAGGGGCCATCCTACGAGCAGTACTTC. It specifies CASSQGQGPSYEQYF.

This clone was seen only a few times. The rearrangement links TRBV30 to TRBJ2-1; D gene ambiguous. V was trimmed by 2 bases and J by 6 bases, leaving 11 bases between them. The CDR3 contains 13 residues. Germline loops: CDR1 GTSNPN, CDR2 SVGIG (reference sequence). For the CDR3, the DNA is TGTGCCTGGAGTAAGAACAGCGCCAATGAGCAGTTCTTC. This translates into CAWSKNSANEQFF.

CDR3 in DNA: TGTGCCAGCAGTGCGTACCCTCAGGGGGATCAAAACATTCAGTACTTC. Its protein product is CASSAYPQGDQNIQYF. V is TRBV2 and J is TRBJ2-4, with TRBD1 identical over 7 bases. The CDR3 runs to 16 residues. From germline, CDR1 is SNHLY and CDR2 FYNNEI. Trimming cost V 4 bases and J 5 bases; bases outside gene matches: 11.

There are a few counts of this clone. The chain has TRBV7-2 and TRBJ2-1, with 7 bases matching TRBD2. The CDR3 is 14 amino acids. The ends lost 0 bases at V and 13 bases at J; junction bases unmatched: 9. CDR1 is SGHTA, CDR2 FQGNSA, per germline. The CDR3 nucleotides are TGTGCCAGCAGCTTAGCGGTTCAGGGACTATCACAGTTCTTC. This gives the protein CASSLAVQGLSQFF. The entire variable domain, with the rest obtained from reference TRBV7-2 and TRBJ2-1, is as follows: GAGVSQSPSNKVTEKGKDVELRCDPISGHTALYWYRQSLGQGLEFLIYFQGNSAPDKSGLPSDRFSAERTGGSVSTLTIQRTQQEDSAVYLCASSLAVQGLSQFFGPGTRLTVL.

This clone was recorded a few times. The chain has TRBV19 and TRBJ2-1; TRBD1 agrees at 7 bases. This CDR3 region has 13 residues. V lost 3 bases to trimming and J lost 4 bases; unmatched junction nucleotides: 0. Germline assignment: CDR1 LNHDA and CDR2 SQIVND (reference sequence). CDR3 coding DNA: TGTGCCAGTAGTATGGACAGGTACAATGAGCAGTTCTTC. Its protein is CASSMDRYNEQFF.

The V and J genes are TRBV4-1 and TRBJ2-5; weak D call: TRBD2 (6 bases). Trimming pared 0 bases from V and 5 bases from J, leaving 13 bases between. The CDR3 totals 15 residues. CDR1 is MGHRA and CDR2 is YSYEKL in the germline V gene. The CDR3 reads CASSQDLGLPETQYF. In nucleotides, the CDR3 is TGCGCCAGCAGCCAAGATTTGGGACTCCCGGAGACCCAGTACTTC.

This clone appeared a few times. This sample includes further DNA sequences coding for the same CDR3. V gene TRBV5-1 combines with J gene TRBJ1-1; no clear D gene. This CDR3 has 13 residues. Germline V gene lookup returns CDR1 SGHRS and CDR2 YFSETQ. Trimming pared 1 base from V and 1 base from J, leaving 5 bases between. The CDR3 is CASSLRENTEAFF. CDR3 bases: TGCGCCAGCAGCTTGAGGGAGAACACTGAAGCTTTCTTT.

The V call is TRBV7-9, the J call TRBJ1-4; a weak D match, TRBD1 (6 bases). Germline CDR1 SEHNR, CDR2 FQNEAQ (reference sequence). The CDR3 is made up of 14 amino acids. The V and J ends lost 5 bases and 5 bases respectively, with 12 bases between them. Here the CDR3 DNA reads TGTGCCAGCAGCCTCACAGGGAGGAATGAAAAACTGTTTTTT. This codes for CASSLTGRNEKLFF.

This clone was picked up a small number of times. This chain connects TRBV20-1 to TRBJ2-5; D remains ambiguous. CDR1 is DFQATT, CDR2 SNEGSKA, per germline (reference sequence). The CDR3 extends over 10 amino acids. The V end lost 6 bases, the J end lost 5 bases, and 7 bases lay between the germline ends. DNA for the CDR3: TGCAGTGCCTTGTGGGAGACCCAGTACTTC. Translated: CSALWETQYF.

The chain couples TRBV5-1 to TRBJ2-5; D gene unclear. The germline V gene encodes CDR1 SGHRS and CDR2 YFSETQ. Deletions cut 3 bases from V and 2 bases from J, with 11 bases between. The CDR3 loop spans 14 amino acids. CDR3 nucleotides: TGCGCCAGCAGCTCGGGCCACCAACAAGAGACCCAGTACTTC. This translates into CASSSGHQQETQYF.

The chain recombines TRBV7-2 with TRBJ1-3, with D uncertain. The CDR3 consists of 15 residues. Trimming removed 2 bases from V and 0 bases from J, with 8 bases in between. Germline CDR1 reads SGHTA; CDR2 reads FQGNSA. In nucleotides, the CDR3 is TGTGCCAGCAGCTTAAGGGCCAACTCTGGAAACACCATATATTTT. This gives the protein CASSLRANSGNTIYF.

Only a few counts were recorded for this clone. The J gene is TRBJ2-5, the V gene TRBV29-1, with D possibly being TRBD1 or TRBD2 (5 bases each). CDR3 length: 17 residues. The V gene's germline CDR1 is SQVTM and CDR2 ANQGSEA. Trimming cost V 3 bases and J 7 bases, with 27 bases left between them. CDR3 loop: CSVDERGWSVPRVTQYF. Written as DNA, the CDR3 is TGCAGCGTTGATGAGAGGGGTTGGAGTGTGCCGAGGGTGACCCAGTACTTC.

The CDR3 loop reads CASSYLTGIGANVLTF. The CDR3 DNA reads TGTGCCAGCAGTTATTTGACAGGAATAGGGGCCAACGTCCTGACTTTC. The chain uses TRBV6-6 and TRBJ2-6; a weak D match, TRBD1 (6 bases). Trimming took off 3 bases at V and 4 bases at J, with 13 bases between the two ends. Germline V gene data show CDR1 as MNHNY and CDR2 as SVGAGI (reference sequence). The CDR3 has 16 residues.

This chain connects TRBV9 to TRBJ2-5; possible D gene TRBD2, 5 bases. This CDR3 comprises 13 residues. The germline V and J ends were trimmed by 5 bases and 4 bases, with 12 bases remaining between them. The germline V gene encodes CDR1 SGDLS and CDR2 YYNGEE. The chain's CDR3 is CASSPAAGETQYF. The CDR3 region has the DNA TGTGCCAGCAGTCCAGCGGCGGGAGAGACCCAGTACTTC. Supplemented by reference TRBV9 and TRBJ2-5, the full variable domain reads DSGVTQTPKHLITATGQRVTLRCSPRSGDLSVYWYQQSLDQGLQFLIQYYNGEERAKGNILERFSAQQFPDLHSELNLSSLELGDSALYFCASSPAAGETQYFGPGTRLLVL.

This clone was observed a few times. The chain employs TRBV5-4 and TRBJ2-5; no clear D. The CDR3 extends over 14 amino acids. CDR1 and CDR2 from the germline V gene are SGHNT and YYREEE (reference sequence). Trimming removed 1 base at V and 2 bases at J, with 9 bases between. CDR3 in DNA: TGTGCCAGCAGCTTGCCGACTGGACAAGAGACCCAGTACTTC. Residues: CASSLPTGQETQYF.

The rearrangement joins TRBV7-9 to TRBJ2-3; 8 bases map to TRBD2. CDR1 and CDR2 from the germline V gene are SEHNR and FQNEAQ (reference sequence). The V and J ends lost 4 bases and 3 bases, in that order; junction bases with no gene match: 3. This CDR3 is built from 14 residues. CDR3 region: CASSSTSVTDTQYF. The DNA of the CDR3 is TGTGCCAGCAGCTCGACTAGCGTAACAGATACGCAGTATTTT.

In its sample, this clone was seen a few times. The chain has TRBV9 and TRBJ2-7; 9 nucleotides match TRBD1. This CDR3 is built from 14 residues. Germline trimming cut 4 bases from V and 3 bases from J; bases unmatched to any gene: 5. From germline, CDR1 is SGDLS and CDR2 YYNGEE. The CDR3 coding sequence is TGTGCCAGCAGCCCCGGACAGGGGAACTACGAGCAGTACTTC. Translating it yields CASSPGQGNYEQYF.